These T cell receptor beta chains were read from a single sample in a study of T cells in Graves' hyperthyroidism and ophthalmopathy. TCRdb reprocessed the multiplex PCR reads with MiXCR, giving one entry per CDR3 protein. The table shows more than 550,000 distinct CDR3 sequences, with about 18% occurring only once. Sequencing was carried out using blood. The receptors stem from a man between 50 and 59 years old with Graves' hyperthyroidism. Each CDR3 is given with its conserved first and last residue. D genes are given only for firm matches. Part of the rows lack a size; the others show once, few, many or a class for expanded clones.

TRBJ1-5 NA TRBV29-1 TRBD1 TGCAGCGCACGGGACAGCTTTAGGCAGCCCCAGCATTTT CSARDSFRQPQHF
TRBJ2-3 many TRBV2 NA TGTGCCAGCTCTAGGCAGACAGATACGCAGTATTTT CASSRQTDTQYF
TRBJ2-4 many TRBV2 NA TGTGCCAGCAGTGATCCGAGGCGGAACATTCAGTACTTC CASSDPRRNIQYF
TRBJ1-2 many TRBV2 NA TGTGCCAGCAGTACCTCTCGGACTTATGGCTACACCTTC CASSTSRTYGYTF
TRBJ2-2 NA TRBV10-3 NA TGTGCCAGCCGGCCGAGAGCGAACACCGGGGAGCTGTTTTTT CASRPRANTGELFF
TRBJ1-4 many TRBV2 NA TGTGCCAGCACCGGGCAGAGCCTTAATGAAAAACTGTTTTTT CASTGQSLNEKLFF
TRBJ2-5 NA TRBV12-5 TRBD1 TGTGCTAGTGGCTTAAGACAGGGGGATTTGGAGACCCAGTACTTC CASGLRQGDLETQYF
TRBJ1-5 few TRBV5-8 NA TGTGCCAGCAGCCCTGACGTGGGATGGAAGGACTCTCAGCATTTT CASSPDVGWKDSQHF
TRBJ2-7 many TRBV11-2 NA TGTGCCAGCAGCTTCGGTCAGACCTACGAGCAGTACTTC CASSFGQTYEQYF
TRBJ1-5 few TRBV12-3/TRBV12-4 NA TGTGCCAGCAGGCGCTCCGGGACAACCCTTAATCAGCCCCAGCATTTT CASRRSGTTLNQPQHF
TRBJ2-1 NA TRBV28 NA TGTGCCAGCGGTACGTCTTTAGGGGGGGCCCACTCCTACAATGAGCAGTTCTTC CASGTSLGGAHSYNEQFF
TRBJ2-3 many TRBV2 TRBD2 TGTGCCAGCAGTGAAGCGATTTCTAGCGGGTTCACAGATACGCAGTATTTT CASSEAISSGFTDTQYF
TRBJ2-7 few TRBV28 NA TGTGCCAGCAGCGGACAGAAAGGCGAGCAGTACTTC CASSGQKGEQYF
TRBJ1-6 many TRBV7-2 NA TGTGCCAGCAGCCTGGGGTGGGATTCACCCCTCCACTTT CASSLGWDSPLHF
TRBJ1-2 few TRBV19 NA TGTGCCAGTAGTATAGGACGGACGCGCAGTACGGGCTACACCTTC CASSIGRTRSTGYTF